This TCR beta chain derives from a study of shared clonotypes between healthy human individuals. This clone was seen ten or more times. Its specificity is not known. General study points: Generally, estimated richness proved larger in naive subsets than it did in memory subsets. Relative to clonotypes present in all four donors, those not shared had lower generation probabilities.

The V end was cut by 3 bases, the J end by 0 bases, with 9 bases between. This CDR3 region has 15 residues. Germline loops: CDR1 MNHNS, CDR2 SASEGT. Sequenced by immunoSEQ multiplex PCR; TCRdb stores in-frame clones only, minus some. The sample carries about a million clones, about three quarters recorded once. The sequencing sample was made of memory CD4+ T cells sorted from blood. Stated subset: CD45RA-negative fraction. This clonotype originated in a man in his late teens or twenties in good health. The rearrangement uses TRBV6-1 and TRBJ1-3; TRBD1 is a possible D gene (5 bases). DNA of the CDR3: TGTGCCAGCAGTGAGGGACTCTACTCTGGAAACACCATATATTTT. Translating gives CASSEGLYSGNTIYF.